The present T cell receptor beta chain was sequenced within a study of blood T cells in healthy people across ages. Together with a sample-barcoded 5' primer, a J-beta primer mix was included in a second PCR lasting roughly 6 to 12 cycles. Each cDNA molecule was tagged by a template-switch adaptor with 12 random nucleotides. Each CDR3 protein gets one entry after TCRdb re-called the 5' RACE reads with MiXCR. The sample holds over 500,000 distinct CDR3 sequences, about 26% seen once. V dropped 7 bases and J dropped 0; count of bases not matched to a gene: 6. The CDR3 is made up of 14 amino acids. CDR1 is DFQATT and CDR2 is SNEGSKA in the germline V gene (reference sequence). Another study also made use of these data, one on T cells of mothers and their children.

The sequencing input was blood. The source of this sequence is a boy aged 2 to 10 in good health. The chain recombines TRBV20-1 with TRBJ2-1, with 7 positions matching TRBD1. The CDR3 nucleotides read TGCAGTGTTCTTGACAGGGACTCCTACAATGAGCAGTTCTTC. Amino acid sequence: CSVLDRDSYNEQFF.